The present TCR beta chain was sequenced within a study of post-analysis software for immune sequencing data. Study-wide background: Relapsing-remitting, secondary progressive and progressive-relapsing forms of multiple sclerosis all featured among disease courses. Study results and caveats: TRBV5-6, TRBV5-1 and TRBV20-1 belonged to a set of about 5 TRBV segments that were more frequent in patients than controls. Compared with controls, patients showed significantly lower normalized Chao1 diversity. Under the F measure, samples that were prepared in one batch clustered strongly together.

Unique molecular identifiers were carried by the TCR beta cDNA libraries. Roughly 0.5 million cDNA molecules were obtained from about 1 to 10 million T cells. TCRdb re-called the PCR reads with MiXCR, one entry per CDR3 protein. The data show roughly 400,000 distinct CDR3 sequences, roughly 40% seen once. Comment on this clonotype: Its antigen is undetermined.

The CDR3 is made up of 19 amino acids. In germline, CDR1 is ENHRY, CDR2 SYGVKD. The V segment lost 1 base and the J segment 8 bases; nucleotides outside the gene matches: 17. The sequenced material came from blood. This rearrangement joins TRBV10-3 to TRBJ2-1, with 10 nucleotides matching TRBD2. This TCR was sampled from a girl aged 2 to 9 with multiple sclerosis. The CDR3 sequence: CAISEFVPSGGEGIDEQFF. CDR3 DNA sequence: TGTGCCATCAGTGAGTTTGTGCCTAGCGGGGGCGAAGGTATCGATGAGCAGTTCTTC.